This T cell receptor (beta chain) was documented in a study of blood T cell repertoires in COVID-19. About the study: Acute-phase and convalescent COVID-19 samples originated in the United States, Italy and Spain. T cells, B-cell-depleted T cells, or PBMCs supplied cDNA or gDNA.

The J segment lost 2 bases and the V segment lost 10 bases, leaving 13 bases of the junction unmatched. Germline CDR1 reads SEHNR; CDR2 reads FQNEAQ (reference sequence). This CDR3 has 15 residues. Authors' methods: Nucleated cell counts were estimated from reference gene primer amplification. Repertoires were generated with immunoSEQ multiplex PCR, while TCRdb's copy carries only in-frame clones and drops some. V and J calls plus clone size are reproduced from that table; the DNA served to infer D and trimming. Among some 120,000 clones listed, 85% to 90% were seen once. Sequences were obtained from peripheral blood. This TCR came from a human donor in a cohort sampled during active COVID-19. The V and J genes are TRBV7-9 and TRBJ1-2, with 7 bases identical to TRBD1. The CDR3 DNA reads TGTGCCACTTCTGTGTCGGACAGGAAAAACTATGGCTACACCTTC. Translating gives CATSVSDRKNYGYTF.